This entry features one T cell receptor (beta chain) sequence. Method: immunoSEQ multiplex PCR; TCRdb's copy keeps in-frame clones and lacks some. This sample yields around 150,000 clones, of which 85% are seen a single time; more than 0.85% belongs to the top ten. The CDR3 loop spans 15 amino acids. Losses at the gene ends were 1 base for V and 4 bases for J; bases not matched to a gene: 3. Germline V gives CDR1 LGHDT, CDR2 YNNKEL (reference sequence). The data derive from a study of blood T cell repertoires in COVID-19. Overall study context: Sources were T cells, B-cell-depleted T cells, or PBMCs; the material itself was cDNA or gDNA.

Sequencing was performed on peripheral blood. This TCR derives from a man aged 40-49 years with acute or convalescent COVID-19. V is TRBV3-1 (or the pseudogene TRBV3-2) and J is TRBJ2-2; 7 bases match TRBD1. The CDR3 region is CASSQGTGFTGELFF. The CDR3 bases are TGTGCCAGCAGCCAAGGGACAGGATTCACCGGGGAGCTGTTTTTT.